This T cell receptor (beta chain) was recovered during a study of early stage breast cancer tumors. Study-wide background: ER+/PR+/HER2- status applied to about 80% of the 16 invasive breast tumors. Notes on the study in general: Tumors had approximately 2.7-fold higher T cell density than normal breast.

V shed 7 bases and J 6 bases; nucleotides not matched to a gene: 10. The CDR3 is made up of 13 amino acids. CDR1 and CDR2 (germline): SGHNT, YYREEE (reference sequence). In regard to this clone: The antigen is not known.

Assay used: immunoSEQ multiplex PCR; TCRdb lists only in-frame clones, some missing. The repertoire has approximately 39,000 clones, 74% of them found once; the top ten carry about 6.8%. J is TRBJ2-7 and V is TRBV5-4; 7 positions agree with TRBD2. Sequencing was carried out using blood. This sequence was found in a person between 55 and 69 years old with breast cancer. CDR3 sequence (DNA): TGTGCCAGCCGCGTGGGCGGGAGTCGCGAGCAGTACTTC. It yields the protein CASRVGGSREQYF.